This T cell receptor (beta chain) was captured by sequencing in a study of human T cells and chemical hapten exposure. Unmatched junction bases numbered 6, after V lost 5 bases and J lost 3 bases. The germline V gene has CDR1 SEHNR and CDR2 FQNEAQ (reference sequence). This CDR3 has 14 amino acids. The library labeled individual cDNA molecules by adding unique molecular identifiers to them. How the authors handled the data: There were a median of around 97,000 TCRs per sample, with a range from about 20,000 to 700,000. TCRdb reprocessed the RACE reads with MiXCR, giving one entry per CDR3 protein. These V and J calls rely on TCRdb rather than the paper's analysis. The sample holds roughly 75,000 distinct CDR3 sequences, around 9.3% seen once. As for time point: healthy volunteer bleed at 6 weeks. Total RNA was isolated from unfractionated whole blood. This clonotype was seen many times.

The rearrangement joins TRBV7-9 to TRBJ2-7, with 8 nucleotides matching TRBD1. The clonotype originates from a female donor in good health. Some clones in this sample may be carry-over from other donors' samples. Sequencing used whole blood. CDR3 region: CASSPTGDRYEQYF. DNA of the CDR3: TGTGCCAGCAGCCCGACAGGGGACCGCTACGAGCAGTACTTC.